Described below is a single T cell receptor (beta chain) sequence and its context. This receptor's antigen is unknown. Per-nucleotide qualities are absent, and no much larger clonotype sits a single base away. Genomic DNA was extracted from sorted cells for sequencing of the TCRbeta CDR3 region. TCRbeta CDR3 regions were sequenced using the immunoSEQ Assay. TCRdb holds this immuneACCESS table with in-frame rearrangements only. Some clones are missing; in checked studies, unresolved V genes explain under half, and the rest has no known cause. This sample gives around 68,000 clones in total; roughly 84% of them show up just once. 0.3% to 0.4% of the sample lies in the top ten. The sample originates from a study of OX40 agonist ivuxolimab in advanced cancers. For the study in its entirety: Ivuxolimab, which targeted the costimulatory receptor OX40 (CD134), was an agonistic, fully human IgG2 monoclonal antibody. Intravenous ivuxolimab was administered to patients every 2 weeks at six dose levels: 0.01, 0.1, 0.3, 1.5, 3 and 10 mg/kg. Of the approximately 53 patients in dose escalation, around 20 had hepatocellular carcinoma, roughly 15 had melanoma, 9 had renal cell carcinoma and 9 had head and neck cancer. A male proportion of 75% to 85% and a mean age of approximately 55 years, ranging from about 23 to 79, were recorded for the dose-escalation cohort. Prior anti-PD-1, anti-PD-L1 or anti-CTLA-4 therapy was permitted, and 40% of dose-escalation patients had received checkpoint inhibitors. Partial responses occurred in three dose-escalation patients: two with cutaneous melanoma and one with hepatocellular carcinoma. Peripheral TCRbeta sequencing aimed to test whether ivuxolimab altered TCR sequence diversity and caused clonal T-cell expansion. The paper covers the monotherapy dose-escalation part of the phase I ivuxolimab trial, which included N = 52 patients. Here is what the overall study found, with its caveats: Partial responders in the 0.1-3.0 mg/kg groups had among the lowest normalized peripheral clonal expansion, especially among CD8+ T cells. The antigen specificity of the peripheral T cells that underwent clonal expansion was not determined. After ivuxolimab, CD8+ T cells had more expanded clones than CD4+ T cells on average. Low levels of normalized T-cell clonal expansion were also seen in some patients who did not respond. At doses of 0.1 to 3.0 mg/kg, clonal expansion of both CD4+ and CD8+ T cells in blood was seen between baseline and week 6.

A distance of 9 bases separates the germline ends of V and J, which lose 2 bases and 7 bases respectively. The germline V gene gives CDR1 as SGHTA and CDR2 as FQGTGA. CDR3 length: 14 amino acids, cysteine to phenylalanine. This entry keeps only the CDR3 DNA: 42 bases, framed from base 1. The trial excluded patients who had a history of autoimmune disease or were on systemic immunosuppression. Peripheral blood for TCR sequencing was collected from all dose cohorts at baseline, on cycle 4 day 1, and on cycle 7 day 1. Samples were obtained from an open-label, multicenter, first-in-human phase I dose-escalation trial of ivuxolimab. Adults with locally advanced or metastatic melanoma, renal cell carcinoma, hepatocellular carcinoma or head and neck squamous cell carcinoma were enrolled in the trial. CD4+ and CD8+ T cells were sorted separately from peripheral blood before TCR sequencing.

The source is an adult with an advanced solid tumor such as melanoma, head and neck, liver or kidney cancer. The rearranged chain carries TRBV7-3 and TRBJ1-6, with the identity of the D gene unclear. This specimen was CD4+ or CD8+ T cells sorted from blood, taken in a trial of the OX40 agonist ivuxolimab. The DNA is TGTGCCAGCAGCTTAGGCAGCCACAATTCACCCCTCCACTTT. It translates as CASSLGSHNSPLHF.